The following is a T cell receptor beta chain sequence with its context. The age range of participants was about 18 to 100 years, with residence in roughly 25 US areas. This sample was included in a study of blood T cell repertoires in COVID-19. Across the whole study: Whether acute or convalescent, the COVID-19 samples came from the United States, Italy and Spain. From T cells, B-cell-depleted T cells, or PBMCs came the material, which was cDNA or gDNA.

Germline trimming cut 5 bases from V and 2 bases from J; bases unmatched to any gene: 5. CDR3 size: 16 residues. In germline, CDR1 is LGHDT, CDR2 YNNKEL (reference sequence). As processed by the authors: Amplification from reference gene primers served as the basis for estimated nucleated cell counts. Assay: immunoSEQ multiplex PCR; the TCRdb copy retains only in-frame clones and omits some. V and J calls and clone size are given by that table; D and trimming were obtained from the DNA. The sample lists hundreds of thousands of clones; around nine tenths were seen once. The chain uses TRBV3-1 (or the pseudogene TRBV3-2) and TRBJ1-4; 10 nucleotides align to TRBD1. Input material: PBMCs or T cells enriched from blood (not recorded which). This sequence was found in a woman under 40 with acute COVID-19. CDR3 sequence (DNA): TGTGCCAGCAGCGGAAGGGACAGGGGCACTAATGAAAAACTGTTTTTT. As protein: CASSGRDRGTNEKLFF.